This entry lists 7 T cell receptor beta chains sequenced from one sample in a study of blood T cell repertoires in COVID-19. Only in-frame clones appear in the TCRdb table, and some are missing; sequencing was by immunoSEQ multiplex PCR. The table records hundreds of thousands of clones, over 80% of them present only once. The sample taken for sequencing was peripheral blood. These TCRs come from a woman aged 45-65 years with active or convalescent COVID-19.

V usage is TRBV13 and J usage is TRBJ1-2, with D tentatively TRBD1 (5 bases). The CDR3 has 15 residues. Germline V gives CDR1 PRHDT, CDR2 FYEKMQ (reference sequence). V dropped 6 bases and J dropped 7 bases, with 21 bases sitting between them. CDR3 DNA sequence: TGTGCCAGCAGGTCGGTCGGGGGGGAACGAGGTGGCTACACCTTC. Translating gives CASRSVGGERGGYTF.

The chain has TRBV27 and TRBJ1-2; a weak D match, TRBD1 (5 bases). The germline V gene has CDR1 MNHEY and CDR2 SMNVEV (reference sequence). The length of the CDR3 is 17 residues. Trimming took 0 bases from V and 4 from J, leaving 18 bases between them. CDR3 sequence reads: CASSLSVLQVGRYGYTF. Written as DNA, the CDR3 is TGTGCCAGCAGTTTATCGGTTTTACAGGTTGGACGCTATGGCTACACCTTC.

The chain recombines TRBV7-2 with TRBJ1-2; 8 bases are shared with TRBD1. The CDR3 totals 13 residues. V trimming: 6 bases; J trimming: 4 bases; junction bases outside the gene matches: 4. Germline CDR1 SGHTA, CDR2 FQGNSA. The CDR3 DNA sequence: TGTGCCAGCAGTCGGGACAGGATCTATGGCTACACCTTC. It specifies CASSRDRIYGYTF.

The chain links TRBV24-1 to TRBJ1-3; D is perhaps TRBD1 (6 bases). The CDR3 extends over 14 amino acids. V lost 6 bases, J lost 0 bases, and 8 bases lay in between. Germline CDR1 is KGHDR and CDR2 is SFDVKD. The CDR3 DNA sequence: TGTGCCACCAGTAGGGGGGGCTCTGGAAACACCATATATTTT. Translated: CATSRGGSGNTIYF.

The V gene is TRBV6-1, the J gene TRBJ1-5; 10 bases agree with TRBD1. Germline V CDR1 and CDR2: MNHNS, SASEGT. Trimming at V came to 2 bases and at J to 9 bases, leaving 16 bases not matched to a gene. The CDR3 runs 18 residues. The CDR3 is CASSENVIGTGVSRPQHF. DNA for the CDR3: TGTGCCAGCAGTGAAAATGTAATAGGGACAGGGGTTTCCAGGCCCCAGCATTTT.

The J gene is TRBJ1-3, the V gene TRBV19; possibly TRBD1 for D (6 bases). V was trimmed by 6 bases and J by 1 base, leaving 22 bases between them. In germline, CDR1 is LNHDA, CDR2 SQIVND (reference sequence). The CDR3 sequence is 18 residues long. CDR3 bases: TGTGCCAGTAGCCGCCCGACAGGCCGCGGTGGGTCTGGAAACACCATATATTTT. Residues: CASSRPTGRGGSGNTIYF. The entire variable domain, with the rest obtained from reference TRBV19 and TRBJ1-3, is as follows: DGGITQSPKYLFRKEGQNVTLSCEQNLNHDAMYWYRQDPGQGLRLIYYSQIVNDFQKGDIAEGYSVSREKKESFPLTVTSAQKNPTAFYLCASSRPTGRGGSGNTIYFGEGSWLTVV.

The CDR3 loop is CASSLLTGVRGNEQFF. CDR3 in DNA: TGCGCCAGCAGCTTGCTCACAGGGGTAAGAGGTAATGAGCAGTTCTTC. The chain couples TRBV5-1 to TRBJ2-1; 7 nucleotides agree with TRBD1. Per germline, CDR1 SGHRS and CDR2 YFSETQ. The CDR3 is 16 residues long. V lost 1 base and J lost 7; bases outside the gene matches: 11.